This T cell receptor (beta chain) emerged from a study of read filtering for tumor transcriptome and immune sequencing (TCRdb year 2020). Concerning the study at large: Of the patients in the cohort, about 17 were male and fewer than 15 were female, and their mean age was 65.9 years, with a range of about 45 to 90. By revised international staging, eight or nine patients were R-ISS I, approximately 15 were R-ISS II and 6 or 7 were R-ISS III. Whole-transcriptome libraries were prepared with the TruSeq RNA Access Library Prep Kit after DNase treatment. Per sample, about 3.5 to 10.27 million TCR-region mapped reads were obtained with IR-seq, compared with only roughly 85 to 1273 with RNA-seq. Using the same bone marrow samples, the study ran both targeted immune repertoire sequencing and bulk whole-transcriptome sequencing and then compared the TCR repertoires from each method. One main goal was a read-filtering strategy for immune repertoire data, in particular deciding whether clonotypes backed by only one read should be removed.

What the research found in general, with its limitations: The sorted CD138-negative fraction was composed of a mixed bone marrow immune population rather than of purified T cells. In IR-seq, roughly four fifths of clonotypes but 3.5% to 4% of total reads were represented by single-read clonotypes, whereas in RNA-seq, 74.6% of clonotypes and about 40% of reads were represented by single-read clonotypes. The correlation between IR-seq and RNA-seq shared clonotype proportions was increased by removal of single-read clonotypes. Compared with RNA-seq, IR-seq captured clonotypes at much greater depth and more reliably, and a smaller IR-seq throughput was enough to identify most of the shared clonotypes.

Comments on this clonotype: It lacks a known antigen. At one boundary the junction diverges from the germline segment, which might be a read error.

The Immunoverse kit was used to build TCR libraries from roughly 440 ng RNA, with molecular barcoded adaptors covering alpha/delta and beta/gamma chains. TCR library preparation used the same RNA that went into transcriptome sequencing. Sequencing of the TCR libraries was done on an Illumina HiSeq 4000 with 2 x 150 cycles. The paper's processing steps were these. With MiXCR, TCR reads were aligned to human V, D, J and C references and assembled into CDR3 clonotypes, with quality filtering and error correction included. The tcR package in R was used for analysis of clonotype counts and gene usage diversity. For inspection of raw mapping reads, RNA-seq reads were mapped by STAR aligner version 2.5.3a onto GRCh37 of the human genome. To test how sequencing depth affects detected clonotypes, IR-seq fastq files were randomly downsampled with Seqtk 1.3. TCRdb's own reprocessing of the public reads used fastp at Q25 and MiXCR and kept productive beta chains. Entries are consolidated by CDR3 protein sequence, retaining the most common genes and DNA. In this record, the V and J calls reflect TCRdb's handling and not the investigators' own analysis. The sample yields 60,000 to 80,000 distinct CDR3 sequences; 14% were counted once. About 44% of the sample is in the top ten clones.

CDR3 length: 14 amino acids, cysteine to phenylalanine. Left in the record is the CDR3 DNA by itself, 42 bases read in frame from the first base. CDR1 and CDR2 were assigned from the germline V gene (reference sequence) as DFQATT and SNEGSKA. Each patient had bone marrow sampled at the time of active disease. Isolation of bone marrow mononuclear cells was performed by Ficoll-Hypaque density gradient centrifugation. Myeloma plasma cells were removed and CD138-negative cells were collected by negative selection after labeling with CD138 magnetic microbeads on a MACS separator. Flow cytometry with CD138 antibodies on an Attune NxT was used to check how pure the isolated cells were. TRIzol reagent was used to extract total RNA, and a NanoDrop spectrophotometer was used to quantify the extracted RNA. Paired RNA-seq and IR-seq were performed on each patient's CD138-negative bone marrow sample.

The sequencing sample was made of a population of CD138-negative cells sorted from bone marrow. Interpreted using the paper, the cell subset or site label stands for: bone marrow mononuclear cells depleted of CD138+ plasma/myeloma cells by negative magnetic selection. The receptor was isolated from a donor at least 40 years old with multiple myeloma. The rearrangement joined TRBV20-1 to TRBJ2-7, with the D gene call left open. The base sequence is TGCGGTGCTAGGACGGGTGGTCTAGCCTACGAGCAGTACTTC. Its translation reads: CGARTGGLAYEQYF.